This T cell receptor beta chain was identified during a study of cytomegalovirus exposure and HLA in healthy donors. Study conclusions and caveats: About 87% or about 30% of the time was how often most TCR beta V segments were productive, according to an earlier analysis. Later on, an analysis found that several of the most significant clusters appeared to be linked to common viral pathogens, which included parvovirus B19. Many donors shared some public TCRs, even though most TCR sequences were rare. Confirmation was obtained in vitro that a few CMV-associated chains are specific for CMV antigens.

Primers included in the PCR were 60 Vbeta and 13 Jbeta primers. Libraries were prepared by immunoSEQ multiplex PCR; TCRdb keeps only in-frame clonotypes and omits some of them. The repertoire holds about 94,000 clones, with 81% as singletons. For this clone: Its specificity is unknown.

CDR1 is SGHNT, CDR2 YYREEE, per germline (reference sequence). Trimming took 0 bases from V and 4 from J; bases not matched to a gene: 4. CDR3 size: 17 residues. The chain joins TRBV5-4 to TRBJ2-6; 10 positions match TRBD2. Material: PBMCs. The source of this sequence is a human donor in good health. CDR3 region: CASSLELAGAGANVLTF. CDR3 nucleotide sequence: TGTGCCAGCAGCTTGGAGCTAGCGGGAGCCGGGGCCAACGTCCTGACTTTC.